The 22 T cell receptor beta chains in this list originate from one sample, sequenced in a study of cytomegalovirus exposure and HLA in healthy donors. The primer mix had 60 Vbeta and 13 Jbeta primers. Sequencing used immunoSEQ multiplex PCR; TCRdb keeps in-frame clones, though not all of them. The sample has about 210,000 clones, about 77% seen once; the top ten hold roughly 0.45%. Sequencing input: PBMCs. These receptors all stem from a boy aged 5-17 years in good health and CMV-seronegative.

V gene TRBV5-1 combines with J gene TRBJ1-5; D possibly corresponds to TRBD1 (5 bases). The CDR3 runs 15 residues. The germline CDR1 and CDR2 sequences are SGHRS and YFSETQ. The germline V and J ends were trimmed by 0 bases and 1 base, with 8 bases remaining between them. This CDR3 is CASSLAKGSNQPQHF. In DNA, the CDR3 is TGCGCCAGCAGCTTGGCCAAGGGGAGCAATCAGCCCCAGCATTTT.

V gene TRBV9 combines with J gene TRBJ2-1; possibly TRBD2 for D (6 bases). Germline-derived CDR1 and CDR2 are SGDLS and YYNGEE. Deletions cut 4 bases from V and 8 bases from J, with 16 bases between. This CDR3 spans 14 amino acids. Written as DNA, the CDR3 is TGTGCCAGCAGCCCCCATGTAGCGGTGTATGAGCAGTTCTTC. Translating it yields CASSPHVAVYEQFF.

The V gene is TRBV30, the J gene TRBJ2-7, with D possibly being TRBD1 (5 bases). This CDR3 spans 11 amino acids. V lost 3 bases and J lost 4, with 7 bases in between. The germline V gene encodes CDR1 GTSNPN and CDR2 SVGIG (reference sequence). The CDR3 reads CAWRGAYEQYF. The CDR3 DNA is TGTGCCTGGAGAGGGGCATACGAGCAGTACTTC.

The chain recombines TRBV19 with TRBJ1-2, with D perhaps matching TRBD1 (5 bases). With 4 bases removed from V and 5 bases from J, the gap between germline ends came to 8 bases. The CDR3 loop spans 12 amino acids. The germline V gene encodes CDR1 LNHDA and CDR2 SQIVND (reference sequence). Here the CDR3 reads CASSTPGYGYTF. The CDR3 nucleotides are TGTGCCAGTAGTACTCCAGGGTATGGCTACACCTTC.

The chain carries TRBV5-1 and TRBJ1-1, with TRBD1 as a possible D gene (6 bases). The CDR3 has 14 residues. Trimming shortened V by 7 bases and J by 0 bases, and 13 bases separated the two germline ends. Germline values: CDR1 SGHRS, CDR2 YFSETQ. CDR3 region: CASALQGMNTEAFF. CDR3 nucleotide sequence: TGCGCCAGCGCCCTACAGGGCATGAACACTGAAGCTTTCTTT.

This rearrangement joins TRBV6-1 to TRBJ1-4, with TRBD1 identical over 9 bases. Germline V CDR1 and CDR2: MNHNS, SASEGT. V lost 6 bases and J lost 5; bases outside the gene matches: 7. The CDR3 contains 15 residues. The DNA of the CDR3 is TGTGCCAGCAGGGGGAGGGGGACAGGGAATGAAAAACTGTTTTTT. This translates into CASRGRGTGNEKLFF.

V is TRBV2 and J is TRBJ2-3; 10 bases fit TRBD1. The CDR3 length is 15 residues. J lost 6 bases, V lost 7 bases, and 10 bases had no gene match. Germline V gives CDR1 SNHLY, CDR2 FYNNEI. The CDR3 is CASTGRTGGMDTQYF. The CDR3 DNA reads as TGTGCCAGCACCGGTAGGACAGGGGGTATGGATACGCAGTATTTT.

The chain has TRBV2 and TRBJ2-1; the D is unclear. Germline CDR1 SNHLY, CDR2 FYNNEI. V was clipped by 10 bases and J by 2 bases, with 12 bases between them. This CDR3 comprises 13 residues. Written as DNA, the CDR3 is TGTGCCACTCTAGAAGCGACCTACAATGAGCAGTTCTTC. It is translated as CATLEATYNEQFF.

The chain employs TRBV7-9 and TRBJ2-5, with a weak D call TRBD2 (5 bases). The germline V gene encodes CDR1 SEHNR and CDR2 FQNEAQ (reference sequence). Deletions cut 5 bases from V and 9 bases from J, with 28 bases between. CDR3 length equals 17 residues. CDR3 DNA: TGTGCCAGCAGCGCCCAGGATCCCGGGATAACAAGAGTGTCCCAGTACTTC. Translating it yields CASSAQDPGITRVSQYF.

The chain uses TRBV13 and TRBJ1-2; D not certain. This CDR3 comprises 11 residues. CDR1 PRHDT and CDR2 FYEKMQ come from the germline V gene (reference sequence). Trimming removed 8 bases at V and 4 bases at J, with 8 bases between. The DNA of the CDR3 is TGTGCCAGCCTGGCGGGCTATGGCTACACCTTC. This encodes CASLAGYGYTF.

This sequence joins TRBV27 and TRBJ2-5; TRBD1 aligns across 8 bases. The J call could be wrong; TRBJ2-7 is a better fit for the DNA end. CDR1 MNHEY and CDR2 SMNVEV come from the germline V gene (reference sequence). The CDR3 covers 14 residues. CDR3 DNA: TGTGCCAGCAGCCCGACAGGGGTCAACTACGAGCAGTACTTC. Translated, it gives CASSPTGVNYEQYF.

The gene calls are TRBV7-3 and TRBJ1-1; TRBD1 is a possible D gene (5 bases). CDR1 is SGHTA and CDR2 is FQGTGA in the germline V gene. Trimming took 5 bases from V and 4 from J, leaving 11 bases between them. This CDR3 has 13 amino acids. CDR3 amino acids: CASSIVGATEAFF. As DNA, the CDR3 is TGTGCCAGCAGCATCGTAGGGGCCACTGAAGCTTTCTTT.

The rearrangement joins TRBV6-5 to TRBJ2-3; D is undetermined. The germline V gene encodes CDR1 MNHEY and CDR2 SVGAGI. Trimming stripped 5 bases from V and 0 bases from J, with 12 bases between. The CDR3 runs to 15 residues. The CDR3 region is CASSPDISSTDTQYF. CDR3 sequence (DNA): TGTGCCAGCAGTCCAGACATATCTAGCACAGATACGCAGTATTTT.

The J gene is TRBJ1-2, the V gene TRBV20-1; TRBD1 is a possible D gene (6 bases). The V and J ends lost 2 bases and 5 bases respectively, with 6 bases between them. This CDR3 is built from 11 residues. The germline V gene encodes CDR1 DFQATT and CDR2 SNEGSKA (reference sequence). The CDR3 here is CSARQGYGYTF. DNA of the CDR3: TGCAGTGCTAGACAGGGGTATGGCTACACCTTC.

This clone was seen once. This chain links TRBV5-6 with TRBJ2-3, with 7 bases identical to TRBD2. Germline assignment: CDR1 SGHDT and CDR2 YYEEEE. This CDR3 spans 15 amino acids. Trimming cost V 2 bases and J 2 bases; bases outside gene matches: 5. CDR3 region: CASSFRRGVTDTQYF. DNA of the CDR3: TGTGCCAGCAGCTTCCGACGGGGGGTCACAGATACGCAGTATTTT.

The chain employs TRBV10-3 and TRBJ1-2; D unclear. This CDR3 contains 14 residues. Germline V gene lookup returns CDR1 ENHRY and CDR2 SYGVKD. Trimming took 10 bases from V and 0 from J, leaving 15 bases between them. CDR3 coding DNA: TGTGCCACCAATTTAGACGGAGCTAACTATGGCTACACCTTC. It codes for CATNLDGANYGYTF.

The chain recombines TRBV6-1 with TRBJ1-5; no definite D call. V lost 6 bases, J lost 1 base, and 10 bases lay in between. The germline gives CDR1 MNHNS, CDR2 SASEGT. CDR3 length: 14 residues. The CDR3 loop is CASRGDTSNQPQHF. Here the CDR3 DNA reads TGTGCCAGCAGGGGAGACACAAGCAATCAGCCCCAGCATTTT.

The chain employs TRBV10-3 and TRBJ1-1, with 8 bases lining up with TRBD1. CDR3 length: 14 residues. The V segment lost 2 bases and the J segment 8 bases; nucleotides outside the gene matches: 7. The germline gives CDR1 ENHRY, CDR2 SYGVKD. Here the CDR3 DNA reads TGTGCCATCAGTGAGCCAGACAGGGGAGGGGAAGCTTTCTTT. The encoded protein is CAISEPDRGGEAFF.

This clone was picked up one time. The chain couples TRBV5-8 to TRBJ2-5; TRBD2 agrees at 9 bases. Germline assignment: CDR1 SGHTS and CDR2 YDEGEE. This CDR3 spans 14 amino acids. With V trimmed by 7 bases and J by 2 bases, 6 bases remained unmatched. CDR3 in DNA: TGTGCCAGCGGGCGGGAGGGCCGACAAGAGACCCAGTACTTC. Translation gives CASGREGRQETQYF. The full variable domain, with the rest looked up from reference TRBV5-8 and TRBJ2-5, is EAGVTQSPTHLIKTRGQQATLRCSPISGHTSVYWYQQALGLGLQFLLWYDEGEERNRGNFPPRFSGRQFPNYSSELNVNALELEDSALYLCASGREGRQETQYFGPGTRLLVL.

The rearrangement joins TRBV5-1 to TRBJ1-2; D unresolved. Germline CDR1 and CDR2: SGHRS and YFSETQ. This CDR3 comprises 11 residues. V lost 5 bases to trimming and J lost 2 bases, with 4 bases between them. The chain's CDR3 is CASRQNYGYTF. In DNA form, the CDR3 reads TGCGCCAGCAGGCAGAACTATGGCTACACCTTC.

CDR3 region: CASSLVGTGTGELFF. The CDR3 DNA reads as TGCGCCAGCAGCTTGGTGGGAACAGGGACCGGGGAGCTGTTTTTT. The rearrangement joins TRBV5-1 to TRBJ2-2, with a possible D match to TRBD1 (6 bases). Germline V gives CDR1 SGHRS, CDR2 YFSETQ. The CDR3 sequence is 15 residues long. Between the trimmed V and J ends, which lost 0 bases and 5 bases, there was a span of 11 bases.

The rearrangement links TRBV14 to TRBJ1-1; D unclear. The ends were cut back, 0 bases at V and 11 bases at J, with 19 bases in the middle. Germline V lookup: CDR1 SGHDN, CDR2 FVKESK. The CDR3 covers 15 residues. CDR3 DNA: TGTGCCAGCAGCCAAGAGTGGTTAAGAGAAAAGAAGGCTTTCTTT. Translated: CASSQEWLREKKAFF.